Below, 32 T cell receptor beta chains from the same sample are listed, as sequenced in a study of T cells after yellow fever vaccination. TCRdb used MiXCR to reprocess the 5' RACE reads, holding one entry per CDR3 protein. The sample holds some 300,000 distinct CDR3 sequences, 8.5% to 10% seen once. The input for sequencing was CD4+ T cells sorted from PBMCs, taken 5 days after the yellow fever booster vaccination. These receptors were obtained from a man between 18 and 29 years old who received the YFV17D yellow fever vaccine.

A few counts support this clonotype. V is TRBV18 and J is TRBJ2-1; the D gene is possibly TRBD1 (6 bases). Trimming left V 4 bases short and J 4 bases short, with 14 bases between. This CDR3 is built from 15 residues. In germline, CDR1 is KGHSH, CDR2 LQKENI. The CDR3 sequence is CASSLNRAEYNEQFF. CDR3 in DNA: TGTGCCAGCTCACTCAACAGGGCGGAATACAATGAGCAGTTCTTC.

This clonotype was seen only a few times. V is TRBV28 and J is TRBJ1-3; no firm D call. From germline, CDR1 is MDHEN and CDR2 SYDVKM. This CDR3 region has 12 residues. Trimming pared 7 bases from V and 9 bases from J, leaving 13 bases between. The CDR3 is CASNHLLLTIYF. The CDR3, as DNA: TGTGCCAGCAACCATCTCCTTCTCACCATATATTTT.

The chain couples TRBV27 to TRBJ1-6, with no clear D. Germline V lookup: CDR1 MNHEY, CDR2 SMNVEV (reference sequence). The CDR3 runs to 13 residues. V was shortened by 4 bases and J by 7 bases, with 8 bases between the two germline ends. CDR3 DNA: TGTGCCAGCAGTTCAAACGTAAATTCACCCCTCCACTTT. Translated: CASSSNVNSPLHF.

This clonotype was counted at least ten times. Here the CDR3 DNA reads TGTGCCAGCGCAAAATCCGGGACAAACCAAGAGACCCAGTACTTC. As protein: CASAKSGTNQETQYF. This chain uses TRBV11-1 with TRBJ2-5, with D tentatively TRBD1 (6 bases). The ends were cut back, 8 bases at V and 0 bases at J, with 16 bases in the middle. The length of the CDR3 is 15 residues. CDR1 is SGHAT, CDR2 FQDESV, per germline (reference sequence).

The chain has TRBV7-2 and TRBJ2-3; D might be TRBD2 (6 bases). V was clipped by 4 bases and J by 10 bases, with 9 bases between them. Germline V lookup: CDR1 SGHTA, CDR2 FQGNSA. This CDR3 is 11 amino acids long. CDR3 in DNA: TGTGCCAGCAGCTGGGGAGGCGCGCAGTATTTT. Amino acids: CASSWGGAQYF.

Worth noting for this clonotype: A clone one base away is much larger, so this may be a read error. This chain uses TRBV12-3 or TRBV12-4 with TRBJ1-2; no firm D call. This CDR3 spans 12 amino acids. CDR3 sequence (DNA): TGTGCCAGCAGTCTCCTTGGGTATGGCTGCACCTTC. Its translation is CASSLLGYGCTF.

CDR3 sequence (DNA): TGTGCCATCAGTGAAACGGACCCCTTCGGGTCTGGGGCCAACGTCCTGACTTTC. The encoded protein is CAISETDPFGSGANVLTF. The J gene is TRBJ2-6, the V gene TRBV10-3; no firm D call. The CDR3 is made up of 18 amino acids. V shed 3 bases and J shed 1 base, with 16 bases lying between them. Germline-derived CDR1 and CDR2 are ENHRY and SYGVKD.

In this sample, this clonotype turned up a few times. J is TRBJ1-1 and V is TRBV19, with 9 bases identical to TRBD1. The germline V gene encodes CDR1 LNHDA and CDR2 SQIVND (reference sequence). This CDR3 is 15 amino acids long. The V and J ends lost 6 bases and 6 bases, in that order; junction bases with no gene match: 11. DNA of the CDR3: TGTGCCAGTAGACCGATTAACAGGGGGCAGTCTGAAGCTTTCTTT. The encoded protein is CASRPINRGQSEAFF. Full variable domain (outside the CDR3, taken from reference TRBV19 and TRBJ1-1): DGGITQSPKYLFRKEGQNVTLSCEQNLNHDAMYWYRQDPGQGLRLIYYSQIVNDFQKGDIAEGYSVSREKKESFPLTVTSAQKNPTAFYLCASRPINRGQSEAFFGQGTRLTVV.

This clonotype was counted only a few times. The genes are TRBV7-2 and TRBJ2-7; 14 nucleotides agree with TRBD2. V shed 5 bases and J 4 bases; nucleotides not matched to a gene: 7. The CDR3 has 16 residues. Germline values: CDR1 SGHTA, CDR2 FQGNSA. As DNA, the CDR3 is TGTGCCAGCAGCCCGGGACTAGCGGGGGTAGGGTACGAGCAGTACGTC. This encodes CASSPGLAGVGYEQYV.

This clonotype was seen a handful of times. This chain connects TRBV28 to TRBJ2-1, with 9 positions matching TRBD1. The CDR3 loop spans 14 amino acids. Germline V gene data show CDR1 as MDHEN and CDR2 as SYDVKM. V dropped 8 bases and J dropped 9; count of bases not matched to a gene: 11. CDR3 DNA sequence: TGTGCCAGCGGCGTCCCGGGACAGGGCGCTGAGCAGTTCTTC. Translation gives CASGVPGQGAEQFF.

This clonotype was seen a few times. The rearrangement joins TRBV27 to TRBJ1-1; a possible D gene is TRBD1 (5 bases). The CDR3 is 15 residues long. V was clipped by 3 bases and J by 1 base, with 12 bases between them. Germline V gene data show CDR1 as MNHEY and CDR2 as SMNVEV (reference sequence). CDR3 in DNA: TGTGCCAGCAGTTTTGGGGGGGAGGGGAACACTGAAGCTTTCTTT. The encoded protein is CASSFGGEGNTEAFF.

DNA for the CDR3: TGCGCCAGCAGCAGCGGGGGAGATACGCAGTATTTT. Translation: CASSSGGDTQYF. The genes are TRBV5-1 and TRBJ2-3, with 8 bases lining up with TRBD2. The germline CDR1 and CDR2 sequences are SGHRS and YFSETQ. V lost 4 bases, J lost 5 bases, and 0 bases stayed unmatched. The CDR3 covers 12 residues.

This clonotype appeared a few times. The V and J genes are TRBV9 and TRBJ1-4, with a weak D call TRBD1 (6 bases). The CDR3 length is 13 residues. Trimming removed 4 bases from V and 5 bases from J, with 9 bases in between. Germline V gene sequence: CDR1 SGDLS, CDR2 YYNGEE. The CDR3 here is CASSPQGNEKLFF. CDR3 nucleotides: TGTGCCAGCAGCCCCCAGGGGAATGAAAAACTGTTTTTT. The full variable domain, completed using reference TRBV9 and TRBJ1-4, is DSGVTQTPKHLITATGQRVTLRCSPRSGDLSVYWYQQSLDQGLQFLIQYYNGEERAKGNILERFSAQQFPDLHSELNLSSLELGDSALYFCASSPQGNEKLFFGSGTQLSVL.

This clonotype was picked up a small number of times. The CDR3, as DNA: TGCAGCGTAGAGGGACAGGGAGTCTACGAGCAGTACTTC. Protein sequence: CSVEGQGVYEQYF. The chain has TRBV29-1 and TRBJ2-7; 9 bases are shared with TRBD1. This CDR3 spans 13 amino acids. V lost 6 bases to trimming and J lost 3 bases; unmatched junction nucleotides: 6. The germline V gene encodes CDR1 SQVTM and CDR2 ANQGSEA.

This clonotype was counted only a few times. This chain connects TRBV27 to TRBJ1-2; no definite D call. The V and J ends lost 6 bases and 3 bases respectively, with 11 bases between them. The CDR3 is made up of 13 amino acids. Germline lookup yields CDR1 MNHEY and CDR2 SMNVEV (reference sequence). The CDR3: CASSQRPYYGYTF. In DNA form, the CDR3 reads TGTGCCAGCAGCCAACGGCCGTACTATGGCTACACCTTC.

The chain has TRBV3-1 and TRBJ2-3; D gene ambiguous. This CDR3 spans 14 amino acids. The germline gives CDR1 LGHDT, CDR2 YNNKEL (reference sequence). V gave up 4 bases and J gave up 3 bases, with 11 bases separating them. CDR3 protein: CASSPPGVTDTQYF. The CDR3 DNA is TGTGCCAGCAGCCCCCCCGGCGTTACAGATACGCAGTATTTT.

This clonotype was counted between two and nine times. This rearrangement joins TRBV7-9 to TRBJ1-6, with D maybe TRBD1 (6 bases). CDR1 is SEHNR, CDR2 FQNEAQ, per germline (reference sequence). The CDR3 length is 14 residues. V was shortened by 5 bases and J by 10 bases, with 15 bases between the two germline ends. The CDR3 spells CASSPGRGGSPLHF. CDR3 coding DNA: TGTGCCAGCAGCCCGGGCAGGGGTGGATCACCCCTCCACTTT.

This clonotype was observed a few times. V usage is TRBV2 and J usage is TRBJ1-6; 9 nucleotides align to TRBD1. After removal of 7 bases from V and 7 bases from J, the junction contained 5 bases not matched to a gene. The V gene's germline CDR1 is SNHLY and CDR2 FYNNEI. There are 14 residues in the CDR3. CDR3 coding DNA: TGTGCCAGCACCTGGACAGGGGCGAATTCACCCCTCCACTTT. Its translation is CASTWTGANSPLHF. Based on the CDR3 plus reference TRBV2 and TRBJ1-6, the full variable domain is EPEVTQTPSHQVTQMGQEVILRCVPISNHLYFYWYRQILGQKVEFLVSFYNNEISEKSEIFDDQFSVERPDGSNFTLKIRSTKLEDSAMYFCASTWTGANSPLHFGNGTRLTVT.

The genes are TRBV6-5 and TRBJ1-6; D remains ambiguous. Germline CDR1 and CDR2: MNHEY and SVGAGI. The V end lost 5 bases, the J end lost 1 base, and 6 bases lay between the germline ends. This CDR3 region has 14 residues. The CDR3 is CASSLRSYNSPLHF. The DNA for the CDR3 is TGTGCCAGCAGTCTCCGTTCCTATAATTCACCCCTCCACTTT.

This chain joins TRBV9 and TRBJ1-2; D perhaps matches TRBD1 (6 bases). CDR1 SGDLS and CDR2 YYNGEE come from the germline V gene. Trimming removed 2 bases from V and 5 bases from J, with 13 bases in between. The CDR3 has 14 amino acids. CDR3: CASSVRGGPYGYTF. CDR3 nucleotides: TGTGCCAGCAGCGTGAGAGGGGGGCCGTATGGCTACACCTTC.

This chain uses TRBV7-2 with TRBJ1-4; 9 positions match TRBD1. Trimming removed 4 bases from V and 8 bases from J; junction bases left unmatched: 14. Germline CDR1 SGHTA, CDR2 FQGNSA. This CDR3 is 17 amino acids long. The CDR3 sequence: CASSSNPRGQGWEKLFF. CDR3 nucleotide sequence: TGTGCCAGCAGCTCAAACCCGCGGGGACAGGGATGGGAAAAACTGTTTTTT.

The chain has TRBV12-3 or TRBV12-4 and TRBJ2-1; the D call may be TRBD1 or TRBD2 (6 bases each). The CDR3 is made up of 15 amino acids. Trimming took 6 bases from V and 6 from J, leaving 18 bases between them. CDR3 loop: CASRSGVEGGNEQFF. The CDR3 nucleotides read TGTGCCAGCAGGTCGGGGGTTGAGGGGGGCAATGAGCAGTTCTTC.

This clonotype was counted only a few times. The chain recombines TRBV2 with TRBJ1-1; D remains unclear. CDR1 is SNHLY, CDR2 FYNNEI, per germline. This CDR3 contains 14 residues. Trimming cost V 3 bases and J 1 base, with 9 bases left between them. The CDR3: CASSDYGANTEAFF. The CDR3 DNA sequence: TGTGCCAGCAGTGATTACGGAGCGAACACTGAAGCTTTCTTT.

This clonotype occurred a few times. This chain links TRBV10-1 with TRBJ2-2; possible D gene TRBD1, 5 bases. The ends were cut back, 0 bases at V and 2 bases at J, with 10 bases in the middle. CDR3 length: 16 amino acids. The germline V gene encodes CDR1 WNHNN and CDR2 SYGVQD (reference sequence). For the CDR3, the DNA is TGCGCCAGCAGTGAGTCGGCAGGGCAAAACACCGGGGAGCTGTTTTTT. It encodes CASSESAGQNTGELFF.

This clonotype was counted many times. The gene calls are TRBV7-2 and TRBJ2-2, with 8 bases aligning to TRBD2. V dropped 5 bases and J dropped 7; count of bases not matched to a gene: 9. Per the germline V gene, CDR1 is SGHTA and CDR2 is FQGNSA. The CDR3 has 15 amino acids. The CDR3 region is CASSQSRGGHGELFF. The CDR3 DNA reads TGTGCCAGCAGCCAGTCCCGGGGGGGCCACGGGGAGCTGTTTTTT.

This clonotype was picked up a small number of times. J is TRBJ1-5 and V is TRBV10-3; D is unclear. The CDR3 totals 13 residues. Trimming stripped 9 bases from V and 3 bases from J, with 12 bases between. Germline values: CDR1 ENHRY, CDR2 SYGVKD. In DNA form, the CDR3 reads TGTGCCATGGCGGCAGCACTCAATCAGCCCCAGCATTTT. It codes for CAMAAALNQPQHF.

Only a few counts were recorded for this clonotype. V and J are TRBV7-3 and TRBJ1-6; D gene ambiguous. V shed 2 bases and J shed 5 bases, with 4 bases lying between them. The CDR3 has 13 amino acids. In germline, CDR1 is SGHTA, CDR2 FQGTGA. DNA for the CDR3: TGTGCCAGCAGCTTACAAAATAATTCACCCCTCCACTTT. Protein product: CASSLQNNSPLHF.

This clonotype was recorded a few times. The V call is TRBV2, the J call TRBJ2-7, with D perhaps TRBD2 (5 bases). Trimming took off 5 bases at V and 7 bases at J, with 12 bases between the two ends. Germline loops: CDR1 SNHLY, CDR2 FYNNEI. The CDR3 sequence is 12 residues long. The CDR3: CASSWETREQYF. The CDR3 DNA reads as TGTGCCAGCAGTTGGGAGACGCGGGAGCAGTACTTC.

A few counts support this clonotype. V is TRBV20-1 and J is TRBJ1-2; D is unresolved. CDR3 length equals 15 residues. V lost 1 base, J lost 4 bases, and 16 bases lay in between. Germline V gives CDR1 DFQATT, CDR2 SNEGSKA (reference sequence). The CDR3 DNA reads TGCAGTGCTAGAGGTGGGCTAGGGAAGAGCTATGGCTACACCTTC. Translation: CSARGGLGKSYGYTF.

CDR3 sequence (DNA): TGTGCCAGCAGCTTAGGGGCAGGGGCCAATGAGCAGTTCTTC. Translation: CASSLGAGANEQFF. V is TRBV7-7 and J is TRBJ2-1; D may be TRBD1 (6 bases). The CDR3 consists of 14 residues. CDR1 and CDR2 from the germline V gene are SSHAT and FNYEAQ (reference sequence). The ends were cut back, 1 base at V and 6 bases at J, with 10 bases in the middle.

This sequence joins TRBV4-2 and TRBJ2-5, with unresolved D. The CDR3 has 13 residues. Between the trimmed V and J ends, which lost 0 bases and 5 bases, there was a span of 7 bases. From germline, CDR1 is LGHNA and CDR2 YNFKEQ. The CDR3 nucleotides read TGTGCCAGCAGCCAAGATTTTTGGGAGACCCAGTACTTC. It translates to CASSQDFWETQYF.

This chain links TRBV6-5 with TRBJ1-6; the D gene is possibly TRBD1 (5 bases). V was trimmed by 5 bases and J by 11 bases, leaving 16 bases between them. Germline CDR1 is MNHEY and CDR2 is SVGAGI. The CDR3 length is 14 residues. CDR3 sequence: CASSRDPDVPPLHF. In DNA form, the CDR3 reads TGTGCCAGCAGTCGGGACCCCGATGTCCCACCCCTCCACTTT.